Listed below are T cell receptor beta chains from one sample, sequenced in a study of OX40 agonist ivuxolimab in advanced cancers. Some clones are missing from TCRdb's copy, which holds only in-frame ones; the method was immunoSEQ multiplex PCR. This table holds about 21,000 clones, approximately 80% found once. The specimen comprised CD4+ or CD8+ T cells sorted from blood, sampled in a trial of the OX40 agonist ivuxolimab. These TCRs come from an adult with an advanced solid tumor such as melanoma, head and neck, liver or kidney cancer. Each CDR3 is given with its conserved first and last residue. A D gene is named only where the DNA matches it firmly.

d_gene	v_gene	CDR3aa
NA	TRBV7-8	CASSYPGRNTIYF
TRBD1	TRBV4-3	CASSQGQGRTEAFF
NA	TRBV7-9	CASSLGRLGGNTQYF
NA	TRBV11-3	CASSLRGADGELFF
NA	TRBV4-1	CASSQVQVLNGNQPQHF
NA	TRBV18	CASSLARGYGYTF
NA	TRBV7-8	CASSLALGEGPNTIYF
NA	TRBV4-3	CASSQDTGYEQFF
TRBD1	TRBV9	CASSATGSGGEAFF
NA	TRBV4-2	CASSQDLSGEGEKLFF
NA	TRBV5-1	CASSLARDAPTGELFF
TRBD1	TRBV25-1	CASSEGTDNSPLHF
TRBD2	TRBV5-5	CASSWGTSGTDTQYF
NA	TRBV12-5	CASGSGLRDGELFF
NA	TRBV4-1	CASSQPGGLNTGELFF
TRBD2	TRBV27	CASSRLAGTRTDTQYF
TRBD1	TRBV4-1	CASSQGGGDRAEAFF
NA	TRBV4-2	CASSQDEGDSSYEQYF
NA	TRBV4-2	CASSQERRTEAFF
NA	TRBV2	CASSLLRGIYEQYF
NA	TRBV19	CASSAGSRGEQYF
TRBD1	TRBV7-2	CASSLPAGQGELYGYTF
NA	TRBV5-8	CASGQSYEQYF
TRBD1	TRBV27	CASSPLTGNYNSPLHF
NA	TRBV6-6	CASSYSTEAFF
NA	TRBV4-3	CASSKKRAWGELFF
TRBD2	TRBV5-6	CASSRGPTSGGFAGELFF
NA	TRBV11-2	CASSPGRTEAFF
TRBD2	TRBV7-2	CASSGTGGNEQFF
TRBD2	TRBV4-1	CASSRTSSGGKTYNEQFF
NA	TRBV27	CASSSQGGEQFF
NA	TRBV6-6	CASMETYEQYF
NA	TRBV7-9	CASSLVDGQETQYF
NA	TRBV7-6	CASSFTSEGTQYF
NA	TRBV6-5	CASSWIGAEAFF
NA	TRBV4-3	CASSLSSGGPDTF
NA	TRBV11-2	CASSLLRGSANEKLFF
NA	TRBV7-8	CASSSDYEQYF
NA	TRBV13	CASSLGGRGTDTQYF
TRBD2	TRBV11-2	CASSLKPSGDSYNEQFF
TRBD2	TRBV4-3	CASSQDGGGLDSYNEQFF
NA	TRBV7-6	CASSLAAGEVNTGELFF
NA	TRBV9	CAQESGKYSNQPQHF
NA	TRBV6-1	CASSSRGNQPQHF
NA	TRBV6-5	CASVRGTEAFF
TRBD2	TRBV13	CASSSGGITYEQYF
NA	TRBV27	CASSWANNSPLHF